This T cell receptor beta chain was captured by sequencing in a study of CD8+CD57+ T cells in acquired aplastic anemia. The wider study: On average, sorted CD4+ and CD8+ cells gave 3.2 ug of DNA.

Selection for sequencing was limited to patients who had shown CD8+CD57+ cell expansion by flow cytometry. Acquired aplastic anemia of severe grade affected all patients. Germline trimming cut 3 bases from V and 5 bases from J; bases unmatched to any gene: 11. Per the germline V gene, CDR1 is SGHRS and CDR2 is YFSETQ. CDR3 length: 17 residues. Template material for TCR beta VDJ and CDR3 profiling consisted of genomic DNA. A single record per CDR3 protein comes from TCRdb applying MiXCR to the reads. The table has more than 200,000 distinct CDR3 sequences, around 50% seen once. The chain combines TRBV5-1 with TRBJ1-5; 10 bases align to TRBD1. The sequencing input was sorted CD4+, CD8+, or CD8+CD57+ T cells (not recorded which) from PBMCs. The receptor was derived from a human donor with aplastic anemia. CDR3: CASSSSTGGYGYQPQHF. In nucleotides, the CDR3 is TGCGCCAGCAGCTCCTCGACAGGGGGCTATGGCTATCAGCCCCAGCATTTT.